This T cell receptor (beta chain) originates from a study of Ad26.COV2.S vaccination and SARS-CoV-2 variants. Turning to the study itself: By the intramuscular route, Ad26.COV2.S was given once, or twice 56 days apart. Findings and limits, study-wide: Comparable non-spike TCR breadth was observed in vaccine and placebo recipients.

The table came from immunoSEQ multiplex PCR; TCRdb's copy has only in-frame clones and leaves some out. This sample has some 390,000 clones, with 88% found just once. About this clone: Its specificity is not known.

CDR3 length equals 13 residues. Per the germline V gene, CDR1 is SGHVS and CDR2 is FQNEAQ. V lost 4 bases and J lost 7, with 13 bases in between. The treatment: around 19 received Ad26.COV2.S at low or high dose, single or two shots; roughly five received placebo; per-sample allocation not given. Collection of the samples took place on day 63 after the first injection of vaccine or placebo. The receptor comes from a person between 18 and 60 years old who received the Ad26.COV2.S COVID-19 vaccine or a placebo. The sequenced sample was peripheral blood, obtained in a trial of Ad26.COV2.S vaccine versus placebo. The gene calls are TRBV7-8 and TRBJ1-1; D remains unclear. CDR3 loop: CASSSDEVIEAFF. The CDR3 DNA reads TGTGCCAGCAGCTCTGACGAAGTCATTGAAGCTTTCTTT.